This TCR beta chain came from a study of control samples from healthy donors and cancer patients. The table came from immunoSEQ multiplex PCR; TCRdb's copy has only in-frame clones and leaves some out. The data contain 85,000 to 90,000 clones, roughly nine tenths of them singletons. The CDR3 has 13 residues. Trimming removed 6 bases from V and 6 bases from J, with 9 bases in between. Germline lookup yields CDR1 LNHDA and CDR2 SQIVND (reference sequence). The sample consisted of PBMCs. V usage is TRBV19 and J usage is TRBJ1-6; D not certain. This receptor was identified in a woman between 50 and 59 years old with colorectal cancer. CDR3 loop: CASSNSPNSPLHF. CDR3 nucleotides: TGTGCCAGTAGCAACTCTCCTAATTCACCCCTCCACTTT.